This passage covers 11 T cell receptor beta chains from one sample sequenced in a study of Ad26.COV2.S vaccination and SARS-CoV-2 variants. Treatment given: 15 to 20 received Ad26.COV2.S at low or high dose, single or two shots; about 5 received placebo; per-sample allocation not given. It was on day 63 after the first vaccine or placebo injection that samples were taken. Profiled with immunoSEQ multiplex PCR; TCRdb holds only in-frame clones, not every one. This table has around 350,000 clones, more than 75% appearing once. Material: peripheral blood, obtained in a trial of Ad26.COV2.S vaccine versus placebo. These receptors were collected from a person aged 18-60 years who received the Ad26.COV2.S COVID-19 vaccine or a placebo.

The gene calls are TRBV5-4 and TRBJ2-1; 9 nucleotides agree with TRBD1. V shed 4 bases and J 4 bases; nucleotides not matched to a gene: 6. This CDR3 contains 15 residues. Looked up from germline, CDR1 is SGHNT and CDR2 is YYREEE (reference sequence). DNA for the CDR3: TGTGCCAGCAGCCGGGGACAGGGACTTTACAATGAGCAGTTCTTC. Translating it yields CASSRGQGLYNEQFF.

V gene TRBV18 combines with J gene TRBJ2-1; the D gene is possibly TRBD1 (5 bases). This CDR3 region has 14 residues. Trimming left V 4 bases short and J 1 base short, with 8 bases between. Germline V gene sequence: CDR1 KGHSH, CDR2 LQKENI. Written as DNA, the CDR3 is TGTGCCAGCTCACGGCAGGGATCCTACAATGAGCAGTTCTTC. This gives the protein CASSRQGSYNEQFF.

This clone came up a few times. This chain's CDR3 is CASKRNSNQPQHF. The DNA of the CDR3 is TGTGCCAGCAAAAGAAATAGCAATCAGCCCCAGCATTTT. The chain recombines TRBV2 with TRBJ1-5; the D is unclear. CDR1 SNHLY and CDR2 FYNNEI come from the germline V gene. The ends were cut back, 7 bases at V and 0 bases at J, with 7 bases in the middle. The CDR3 is 13 amino acids.

The rearrangement uses TRBV12-3 or TRBV12-4 and TRBJ2-1; possible D gene TRBD1, 6 bases. Between the trimmed V and J ends, which lost 11 bases and 0 bases, there was a span of 11 bases. This CDR3 comprises 13 residues. This CDR3 reads CAGGNSSYNEQFF. The CDR3 DNA follows: TGTGCCGGGGGCAACAGCTCCTACAATGAGCAGTTCTTC.

This chain joins TRBV7-9 and TRBJ2-5, with D uncertain. Germline V gives CDR1 SEHNR, CDR2 FQNEAQ (reference sequence). The length of the CDR3 is 16 residues. The V and J ends lost 0 bases and 1 base respectively, with 12 bases between them. Here the CDR3 reads CASSLAHSRIQETQYF. The CDR3 nucleotides read TGTGCCAGCAGCTTAGCGCACTCGCGGATCCAAGAGACCCAGTACTTC.

Note on this clone: Other DNA sequences in the sample encode the same CDR3. The V gene is TRBV30, the J gene TRBJ2-2, with D tentatively TRBD1 or TRBD2 (6 bases each). Per germline, CDR1 GTSNPN and CDR2 SVGIG (reference sequence). The V and J ends lost 5 bases and 2 bases respectively, with 12 bases between them. The CDR3 covers 14 residues. For the CDR3, the DNA is TGTGCCTGGGGTGGAGGGGGTAACACCGGGGAGCTGTTTTTT. This codes for CAWGGGGNTGELFF.

The V gene is TRBV5-1, the J gene TRBJ2-2; 10 bases are shared with TRBD1. The CDR3 contains 17 residues. Germline CDR1 reads SGHRS; CDR2 reads YFSETQ. J gave up 5 bases and V 1 base, and 8 bases lay outside the gene matches. CDR3 residues: CASSLYRQGAGTGELFF. The CDR3 nucleotides are TGCGCCAGCAGCTTGTACAGACAGGGGGCGGGGACCGGGGAGCTGTTTTTT.

The chain employs TRBV27 and TRBJ2-7; 7 positions match TRBD2. The CDR3 has 12 amino acids. V shed 6 bases and J 7 bases; nucleotides not matched to a gene: 6. CDR1 is MNHEY and CDR2 is SMNVEV in the germline V gene (reference sequence). The DNA for the CDR3 is TGTGCCAGCAGCTGGGTGCGGGGGGAGCAGTACTTC. Its translation is CASSWVRGEQYF.

The genes are TRBV4-1 and TRBJ2-1; 11 bases are a match to TRBD1. The germline V gene encodes CDR1 MGHRA and CDR2 YSYEKL. J was trimmed by 9 bases and V by 5 bases; bases with no gene match: 9. This CDR3 spans 15 amino acids. The CDR3 is CASSLDRGLGTEQFF. The CDR3 DNA follows: TGCGCCAGCAGCTTGGACAGGGGGCTAGGTACTGAGCAGTTCTTC.

Of note for this clone: The same CDR3 can be traced to other DNA sequences in this sample. The chain links TRBV15 to TRBJ2-7; no clear D gene. This CDR3 has 13 amino acids. With 0 bases removed from V and 1 base from J, the gap between germline ends came to 4 bases. CDR1 and CDR2 from the germline V gene are LNHNV and YYDKDF (reference sequence). The CDR3 DNA sequence: TGTGCCACCAGCAGAGACAGATCCTACGAGCAGTACTTC. Protein sequence: CATSRDRSYEQYF.

The chain carries TRBV27 and TRBJ1-6; D is possibly TRBD1 (6 bases). Trimming left V 5 bases short and J 10 bases short, with 36 bases between. CDR1 is MNHEY and CDR2 is SMNVEV in the germline V gene (reference sequence). The CDR3 extends over 21 amino acids. CDR3 protein: CASSPLTDLRAVWGGKSPLHF. The CDR3 DNA follows: TGTGCCAGCAGTCCGCTGACAGATTTAAGAGCTGTGTGGGGGGGCAAATCACCCCTCCACTTT.